This T cell receptor beta chain was observed in a study of tissue T cells after allogeneic stem cell transplantation. The ends were cut back, 6 bases at V and 0 bases at J, with 8 bases in the middle. The CDR3 totals 14 residues. Germline V gives CDR1 SNHLY, CDR2 FYNNEI. TCRdb keeps only in-frame clones here, not all; method: immunoSEQ multiplex PCR. The sample has fewer than 7,500 clones, 60% to 85% seen once; the top ten hold approximately 5%. The specimen comprised blood, sampled before transplantation. This receptor was identified in a man between 40 and 70 years old who later had graft-versus-host disease after an allogeneic stem cell transplant. V usage is TRBV2 and J usage is TRBJ2-2; no definite D call. The CDR3 sequence is CASRDRPNTGELFF. The DNA of the CDR3 is TGTGCCAGCAGAGATCGCCCGAACACCGGGGAGCTGTTTTTT.